This T cell receptor (beta chain) was recovered during a study of cytomegalovirus exposure and HLA in healthy donors. Germline values: CDR1 MNHEY, CDR2 SMNVEV (reference sequence). V was pared by 6 bases and J by 0 bases, with 16 bases between. The CDR3 covers 16 residues. Primers: 60 Vbeta forward and 13 Jbeta reverse. Original analysis: An analysis that came later counted 77 million or so unique TCR beta chains, around 12 million shared. The data were produced by immunoSEQ multiplex PCR, yet TCRdb's version contains in-frame clones alone and is incomplete. V and J calls and clone size follow that table, whereas D and trimming were derived from the DNA. The table lists 190,000 or so clones, under 85% of them singletons.

This chain connects TRBV27 to TRBJ2-3, with TRBD2 as a possible D gene (6 bases). The origin of this receptor is a man over 45 in good health and CMV-seronegative. Sequencing was performed on PBMCs. DNA of the CDR3: TGTGCCAGCAGGACTAGAGAGACTTCTAGCACAGATACGCAGTATTTT. As protein: CASRTRETSSTDTQYF.